This TCR beta chain appears in the sequencing data of a study of blood T cell repertoires in COVID-19 (dated by TCRdb to 2019 to 2021). About the full investigation: Samples covering the acute and convalescent phases of COVID-19 were provided by collaborators in the United States, Italy and Spain. The material from the prospective study consisted of cDNA or gDNA derived from T cells, B-cell-depleted T cells, or PBMCs. Subjects who had been exposed to COVID-19, were actively infected with it, or had recovered from it provided the deeply sampled blood TCRbeta repertoires that made up the dataset. The repertoires were released in a freely available public database intended as a resource for research on the immune response to SARS-CoV-2. Samples were obtained from the ongoing ImmuneRACE study (first 160 participants) and from 1,200 or so subjects provided by 6 global collaborators. A de-identified subject ID, COVID-19 status, age in years and sex were almost always included in the sample metadata. Where available, HLA class I and class II types were taken from metadata supplied by the sample provider and were not determined by assay-based typing. The study at large found these results: Clinical and demographic metadata were provided uncurated, with the amount varying by source and participant.

As regards this clone: It has no known antigen specificity. The sample holds no much larger clone one base away, and base qualities are not on file.

V is cut back by 3 bases and J by 8 bases, with 9 bases in the junction unmatched. Including cysteine and phenylalanine, the CDR3 has 14 amino acids. Only the CDR3 DNA stays, 42 bases, in frame from base 1. CDR1 and CDR2 (SGHDN, FVKESK) derive from the germline V gene. Collaborating institutions collected whole blood in K2EDTA tubes following their own protocols. For TCRbeta analysis, collaborator samples were shipped as frozen whole blood, as isolated PBMCs, or as DNA extracted from either sample type. TCRbeta CDR3 regions were amplified from genomic DNA using the immunoSEQ Assay, a bias-controlled multiplex PCR. Per the source publication's procedure: Within the assay, amplification of reference gene primers was used to estimate how many nucleated cells each sample contained. To quantify the absolute abundance of each unique TCRbeta CDR3 rearrangement, sequence reads were collapsed and filtered. Productive Simpson clonality was computed per sample as the square root of Simpson's diversity index over productive rearrangements. TCRdb retrieved this table from immuneACCESS and kept in-frame rearrangements only. Not all clones are present; in checked studies, unresolved V genes account for under half, and no reason is known for the remainder. V and J calls and clone size are as listed in that table; D and trimming were resolved from the DNA. This sample gives 35,000 to 50,000 clones in total; approximately 90% of them show up just once. Clones ranked in the top ten supply under 9% of the sample.

The sequence came from a man aged 55 to 70 with active COVID-19. Sequenced material: peripheral blood. The receptor chain draws on TRBV14 and TRBJ1-2; 7 bases in the middle match TRBD1. The sequenced DNA is TGTGCCAGCAGCCAGAGACAGGGAAACTTCGGCTACACCTTC. Its protein is CASSQRQGNFGYTF.